Given below is one T cell receptor beta chain in context. These data are taken from a study of T-cell memory formation after mild COVID-19. One entry per CDR3 protein results from TCRdb running MiXCR on the 5' RACE reads. There are 300,000 to 350,000 distinct CDR3 sequences in the sample; 19% occur only once, and roughly 21% lies in the top ten. Germline V lookup: CDR1 SGHDT, CDR2 YYEEEE. The CDR3 loop spans 13 amino acids. Deletions cut 6 bases from V and 4 bases from J, with 14 bases between. The receptor was derived from a man younger than 30 who had mild COVID-19 (a few samples of this study predate the infection). Cell type and time point are not known. This rearrangement joins TRBV5-6 to TRBJ2-7, with D possibly being TRBD1 or TRBD2 (6 bases each). The sample taken for sequencing was PBMCs or a T cell subset sorted from them (not recorded which). The CDR3 spells CASMKGGGYEQYF. The CDR3 DNA sequence: TGTGCCAGCATGAAAGGAGGGGGGTACGAGCAGTACTTC.